This entry describes one T cell receptor (beta chain). This clonotype was observed a few times. This receptor's antigen is unknown. No quality values exist for individual bases; no much larger clone is one base distant. This entry is derived from a study of blood T cells in healthy people across ages (dated by TCRdb to between 2014 and 2017). Regarding the complete study: In model experiments, roughly one uniquely barcoded TCR beta cDNA molecule per two T cells was captured by template switching. The study analyzed two additional independent replicas of 1 million unique cDNA reads from the same blood draw for two donors, one aged 18 to 30 and one aged 80 or older. The study measured age-related changes in TCR beta repertoire diversity using deep sequencing normalized with unique cDNA molecular identifiers. Donors of different ages were randomly distributed across sequencing lanes to avoid experimental bias. The donors were divided into four age groups: young (average around 17 years), middle-aged (about 41), aged (62) and long-lived (about 90).

The donors were about 40 Caucasian individuals from Russia, aged about 6 to 95 years, who were systemically healthy. Each donor gave 8 to 10 milliliters of peripheral blood, collected into EDTA-treated Vacutainer tubes. Ficoll-Paque density-gradient centrifugation was used to isolate PBMCs, with at least 7 million per sample. Total RNA, at least 6 micrograms per sample, was extracted from PBMCs with Trizol reagent. For every donor, an aliquot of PBMCs went through flow cytometry to measure the percentages of naive CD45RAhigh/CD27high T cells. The library was produced with 5' RACE. Sequenced using an Illumina HiSeq 2500. A second about 7 to 11 cycle PCR used a sample-barcoded 5' primer and a J-beta primer mix. A unique molecular identifier was introduced onto each TCR beta cDNA molecule by a template-switch 5' adaptor carrying 12 random nucleotides. Each sample yielded at least 3 million CDR3-containing paired-end reads. All of the RNA was converted into first-strand cDNA using the Mint cDNA synthesis kit, with a TRBC-specific oligonucleotide serving as the primer. All cDNA was treated with uracil-DNA glycosylase and then went through a first 18-cycle PCR with the universal primers M1SS and BC2_uni_R. In the original analysis: For normalization, 1 million high-quality reads were randomly selected from each sample, with every read carrying a distinct molecular identifier. Reads sharing molecular identifiers were discarded rather than binned into consensus sequences. MiTCR, with a Q25 quality threshold and the strictest error-elimination algorithm, was used for CDR3 identification, clonotype clustering and error correction. Lower-bound total TCR beta diversity was estimated with a nonparametric unseen species model using Euler transformation. TCRdb applied fastp at Q25 and MiXCR to the public reads, then kept only in-frame beta chains. Here each entry gathers all rows of one CDR3 protein and keeps the most common genes and DNA. TCRdb, not the original authors, processed these V and J calls. Present in this sample are 1,500,000 or so distinct CDR3 sequences, 40% to 45% of which were seen just once. The ten largest make up around 4% of the sample.

Measured from the cysteine to the phenylalanine, the CDR3 is 14 residues long. CDR3 DNA is the only sequence kept; it has 42 bases, read in frame from the first base. The germline V gene encodes CDR1 LGHNA and CDR2 YNFKEQ. Compared with germline, V lacks 3 bases and J lacks 6 bases; bases without a gene match: 1. The research as a whole found: The CMV infection status of donors was not known, potentially confounding age-related changes in expanded clonotypes. Because profiling used bulk unsorted PBMCs, naive and antigen-experienced compartments could not be compared conclusively. Total diversity estimates from one million sequenced T cells were considered lower bounds and underestimates. A strong correlation was found between observed TCR beta diversity and the percentage of naive T cells measured by flow cytometry. As age increased, observed TCR beta diversity per million T cells dropped in a roughly linear way, and a significant reduction was already evident by age roughly 40. Compared with the aged group, the long-lived group had more naive CD4+ T cells, fewer expanded clones and increased TCR diversity, suggesting age selection.

In this chain, TRBV4-2 is recombined with TRBJ2-4; 11 bases in the junction line up with TRBD2. Input material: blood. This clonotype was obtained from a woman aged 18-29 years in good health. CDR3 loop: CASSHTSGGNIQYF. The nucleotide sequence reads TGTGCCAGCAGCCATACTAGCGGGGGAAACATTCAGTACTTC.